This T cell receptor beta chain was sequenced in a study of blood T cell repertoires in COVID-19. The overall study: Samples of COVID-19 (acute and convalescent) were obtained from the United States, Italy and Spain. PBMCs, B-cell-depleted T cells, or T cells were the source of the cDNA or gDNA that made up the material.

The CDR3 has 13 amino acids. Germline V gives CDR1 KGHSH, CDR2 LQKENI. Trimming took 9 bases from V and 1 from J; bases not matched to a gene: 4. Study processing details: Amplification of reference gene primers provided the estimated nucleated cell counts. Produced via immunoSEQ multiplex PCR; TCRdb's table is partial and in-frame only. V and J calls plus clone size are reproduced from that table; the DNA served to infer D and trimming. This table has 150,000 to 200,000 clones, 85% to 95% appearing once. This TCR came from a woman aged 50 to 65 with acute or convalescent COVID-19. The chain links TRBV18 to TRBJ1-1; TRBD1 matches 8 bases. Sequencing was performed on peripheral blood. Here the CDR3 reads CASQGAGNTEAFF. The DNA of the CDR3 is TGTGCCAGTCAGGGGGCAGGGAACACTGAAGCTTTCTTT.